Presented here are 16 T cell receptor beta chains from one specimen sequenced in a study of CXCR3-negative and CXCR3-positive naive CD8 T cells. 5' RACE with UMI labels generated the TRB cDNA libraries. TCRdb re-called the 5' RACE reads and shows each CDR3 protein once, DNA omitted. This sample's clone table lists 56,000 or so distinct CDR3 sequences. Sequencing input: memory CD8+ T cells from blood. These receptor sequences come from a human donor in good health. Some clones in this sample may be carry-over from other donors' samples.

The chain has TRBV29-1 and TRBJ2-2; absent DNA, TCRdb's TRBD1 call cannot be checked. The germline V gene has CDR1 SQVTM and CDR2 ANQGSEA. The CDR3 is made up of 12 amino acids. CDR3 amino acids: CSAGAETGELFF.

This chain links TRBV12-3 or TRBV12-4 with TRBJ2-2; without DNA, the TCRdb call of TRBD2 cannot be checked. The CDR3 is 16 amino acids. This CDR3 is CASSPNPGLYTGELFF.

The chain uses TRBV10-3 and TRBJ1-2; without DNA, the TCRdb call of TRBD1 cannot be checked. Germline lookup yields CDR1 ENHRY and CDR2 SYGVKD. CDR3 size: 15 residues. CDR3 residues: CAISEGVGDAEGYTF.

The chain employs TRBV29-1 and TRBJ2-3. Germline V gene sequence: CDR1 SQVTM, CDR2 ANQGSEA. The CDR3 has 15 amino acids. The CDR3 here is CSAKGSPIHTDTQYF.

V usage is TRBV28 and J usage is TRBJ2-7; TCRdb names TRBD1, which stays unverified in the absence of DNA. CDR3 length: 17 amino acids. CDR1 is MDHEN, CDR2 SYDVKM, per germline. The CDR3 spells CASSSPRGQEGSYEQYF.

The genes are TRBV9 and TRBJ2-7; the TCRdb D gene call, TRBD1, has no DNA to confirm it. Germline V gene lookup returns CDR1 SGDLS and CDR2 YYNGEE. The CDR3 has 17 amino acids. The CDR3 protein is CASSLASRDGESYEQYF.

This rearrangement joins TRBV5-6 to TRBJ2-7; absent DNA, TCRdb's TRBD1 call cannot be checked. The CDR3 is 17 residues long. Per germline, CDR1 SGHDT and CDR2 YYEEEE. The CDR3 protein is CASSLAWIEARDYEQYF.

This chain joins TRBV29-1 and TRBJ2-2; no DNA is available, so the TRBD1 call from TCRdb remains unchecked. The germline V gene has CDR1 SQVTM and CDR2 ANQGSEA. This CDR3 comprises 19 residues. Here the CDR3 reads CSVAAQAQGFIMDTGELFF.

The CDR3 loop reads CASKRDSTYEQYF. The chain employs TRBV27 and TRBJ2-7; the TCRdb call, TRBD2, lacks DNA for checking. CDR1 and CDR2 from the germline V gene are MNHEY and SMNVEV (reference sequence). The CDR3 contains 13 residues.

V is TRBV29-1 and J is TRBJ2-1; as DNA is missing, the TRBD1 call by TCRdb cannot be tested. CDR1 SQVTM and CDR2 ANQGSEA come from the germline V gene. This CDR3 is built from 16 residues. The CDR3 is CSVEDVDRGRYNEQFF.

The V gene is TRBV12-3 or TRBV12-4, the J gene TRBJ2-3; the D gene TCRdb calls, TRBD1, cannot be checked with no DNA. The length of the CDR3 is 13 residues. CDR3 sequence reads: CASRDNIGDTQYF.

The chain recombines TRBV28 with TRBJ2-7; the TRBD2 assignment by TCRdb is unverifiable without DNA. The CDR3 sequence is 13 residues long. Germline V gives CDR1 MDHEN, CDR2 SYDVKM. CDR3 residues: CASTERADYEQYF.

This chain connects TRBV29-1 to TRBJ2-5; TCRdb returns TRBD1, unconfirmable since there is no DNA. The CDR3 consists of 15 residues. CDR1 and CDR2 (germline): SQVTM, ANQGSEA. The CDR3 is CSVEDRSGVGETQYF.

V and J are TRBV29-1 and TRBJ2-5. The V gene's germline CDR1 is SQVTM and CDR2 ANQGSEA. This CDR3 is built from 14 residues. CDR3 region: CSVEAPITQETQYF.

The chain joins TRBV27 to TRBJ2-7. The CDR3 loop spans 12 amino acids. Germline CDR1 and CDR2: MNHEY and SMNVEV (reference sequence). The CDR3 region is CASSGSLYEQYF.

V is TRBV4-2 and J is TRBJ1-2. Per germline, CDR1 LGHNA and CDR2 YNFKEQ. This CDR3 contains 16 residues. Here the CDR3 reads CASSHTNREGWYGYTF.